One T cell receptor (beta chain) is described in this entry. It has no known antigen specificity. Base qualities are not recorded, but no much larger clone differs from it by a single base. Patients with a history of autoimmune disease or receiving systemic immunosuppression were excluded from the trial. Peripheral blood for TCR sequencing was drawn from every dose cohort at baseline, at cycle 4 day 1 and at cycle 7 day 1. Samples came from an open-label, multicenter, first-in-human phase I dose-escalation trial of ivuxolimab. Adults with locally advanced or metastatic melanoma, renal cell, hepatocellular, or head and neck squamous cell carcinoma were enrolled in the trial. Before TCR sequencing, CD4+ T cells and CD8+ T cells were sorted from peripheral blood as separate populations. Via the germline V gene, CDR1 is MNHEY and CDR2 SVGAGI. Measured from the cysteine to the phenylalanine, the CDR3 is 15 residues long. Just CDR3 DNA is preserved here, 45 bases in frame from base 1. Cut back by 4 bases and 3 bases, the V and J ends lie 13 bases apart.

The data were taken from a study of OX40 agonist ivuxolimab in advanced cancers. Context from the whole study: Ivuxolimab, which targeted the costimulatory receptor OX40 (CD134), was an agonistic, fully human IgG2 monoclonal antibody. Intravenous ivuxolimab was administered to patients every 2 weeks at six dose levels: 0.01, 0.1, 0.3, 1.5, 3 and 10 mg/kg. Among the roughly 52 dose-escalation patients, around 20 had hepatocellular carcinoma, 15 or so melanoma, 9 renal cell carcinoma and 9 head and neck cancer. The dose-escalation cohort was about 83% male with a mean age of about 54 years, ranging from roughly 23 to 80. Patients were allowed to have had prior anti-PD-1, anti-PD-L1 or anti-CTLA-4 therapy, and around two fifths of the dose-escalation patients had been treated with checkpoint inhibitors. Partial responses occurred in three dose-escalation patients: two with cutaneous melanoma and one with hepatocellular carcinoma. The purpose of peripheral TCRbeta sequencing was to test whether ivuxolimab changed TCR sequence diversity and led to clonal T-cell expansion. The paper describes the monotherapy dose-escalation part (N of about 52 patients) of the phase I trial of ivuxolimab.

For sequencing of the TCRbeta CDR3 region, genomic DNA was extracted from the sorted cells. TCRbeta CDR3 regions were sequenced using the immunoSEQ Assay. TCRdb limited this immuneACCESS table to in-frame rearrangements with V and J called. A share of clones is missing; checked studies link under half to unresolved V genes, and the rest is unexplained. The sample records fewer than 80,000 clones, over 65% of which are singletons. Together, the top ten hold about 6.3% of the sample. Overall study results and their limits: At doses of 0.1 to 3.0 mg/kg, clonal expansion of both CD4+ and CD8+ blood T cells was observed from baseline to week 6. Low levels of normalized T-cell clonal expansion were also seen in some patients who did not respond. After ivuxolimab, CD8+ T cells had more expanded clones than CD4+ T cells on average. Partial responders in the 0.1-3.0 mg/kg groups had among the lowest normalized peripheral clonal expansion, especially among CD8+ T cells. Which antigens the clonally expanded peripheral T cells were specific for was not determined.

This sequence originates from an adult with an advanced solid tumor such as melanoma, head and neck, liver or kidney cancer. This chain joins TRBV6-5 to TRBJ2-1; the D region possibly corresponds to TRBD1 (6 bases align). Sequencing used CD4+ or CD8+ T cells sorted from blood, obtained in a trial of the OX40 agonist ivuxolimab. The DNA is as follows: TGTGCCAGCAGTTCACAGGGATATGGCTACAATGAGCAGTTCTTC. This codes for CASSSQGYGYNEQFF.